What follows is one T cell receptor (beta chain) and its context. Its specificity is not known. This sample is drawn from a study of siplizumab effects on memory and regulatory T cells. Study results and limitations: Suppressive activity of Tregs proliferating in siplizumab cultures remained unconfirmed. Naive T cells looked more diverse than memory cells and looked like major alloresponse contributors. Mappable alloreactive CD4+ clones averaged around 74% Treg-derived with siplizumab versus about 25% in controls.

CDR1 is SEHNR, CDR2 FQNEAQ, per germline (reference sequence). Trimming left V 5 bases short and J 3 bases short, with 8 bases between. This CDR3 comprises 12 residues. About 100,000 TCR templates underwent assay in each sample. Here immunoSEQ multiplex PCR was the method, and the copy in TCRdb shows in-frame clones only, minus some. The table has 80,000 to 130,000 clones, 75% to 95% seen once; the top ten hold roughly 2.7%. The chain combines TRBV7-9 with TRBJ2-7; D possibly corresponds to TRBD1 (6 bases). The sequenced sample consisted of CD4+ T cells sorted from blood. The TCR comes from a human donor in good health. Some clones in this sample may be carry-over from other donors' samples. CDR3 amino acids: CASSQQGYEQYF. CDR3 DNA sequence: TGTGCCAGCAGCCAACAGGGCTACGAGCAGTACTTC.